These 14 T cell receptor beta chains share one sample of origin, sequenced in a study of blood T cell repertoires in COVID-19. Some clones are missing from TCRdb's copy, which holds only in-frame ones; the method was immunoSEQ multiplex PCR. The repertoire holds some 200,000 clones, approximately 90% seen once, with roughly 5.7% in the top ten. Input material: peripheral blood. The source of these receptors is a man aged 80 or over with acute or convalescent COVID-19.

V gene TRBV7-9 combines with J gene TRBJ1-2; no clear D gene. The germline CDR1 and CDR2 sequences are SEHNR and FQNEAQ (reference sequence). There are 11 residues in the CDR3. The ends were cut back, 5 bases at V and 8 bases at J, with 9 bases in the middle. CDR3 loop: CASSRVEGYTF. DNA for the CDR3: TGTGCCAGCAGCCGGGTGGAGGGCTACACCTTC.

The CDR3 sequence is CASSKVYSGSAYEQYV. The CDR3 DNA is TGTGCCAGCAGCAAAGTGTACAGCGGGAGCGCTTACGAGCAGTACGTC. The chain uses TRBV21-1 and TRBJ2-7; the table's TRBD2 call for D was not verified on the DNA. TRBV21-1 is recorded as a pseudogene. The CDR3 runs to 16 residues.

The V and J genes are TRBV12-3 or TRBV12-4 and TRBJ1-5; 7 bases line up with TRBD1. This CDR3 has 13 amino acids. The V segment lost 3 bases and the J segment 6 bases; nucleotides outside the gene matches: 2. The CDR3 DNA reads TGTGCCAGCAGTTTCACAGGGGCTCAGCCCCAGCATTTT. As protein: CASSFTGAQPQHF.

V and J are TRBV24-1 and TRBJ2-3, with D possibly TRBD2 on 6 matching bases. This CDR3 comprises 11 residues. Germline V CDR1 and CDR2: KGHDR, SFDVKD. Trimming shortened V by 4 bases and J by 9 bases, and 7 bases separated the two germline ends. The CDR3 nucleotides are TGTGCCACCAGTGAAAGCGGGACGCAGTATTTT. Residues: CATSESGTQYF.

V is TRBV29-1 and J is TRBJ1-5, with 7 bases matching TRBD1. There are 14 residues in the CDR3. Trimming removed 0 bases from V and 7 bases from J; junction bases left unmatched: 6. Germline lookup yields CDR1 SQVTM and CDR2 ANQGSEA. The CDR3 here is CSVEDRGSGQPQHF. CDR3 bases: TGCAGCGTTGAAGACAGGGGGTCGGGCCAGCCCCAGCATTTT.

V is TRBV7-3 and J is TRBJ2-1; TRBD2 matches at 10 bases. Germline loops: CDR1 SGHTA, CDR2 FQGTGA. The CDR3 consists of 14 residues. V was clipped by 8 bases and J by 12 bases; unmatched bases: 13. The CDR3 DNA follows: TGTGCCAGCGCGGAACCGGGACTAGCGTCCGTGCAGTTCTTC. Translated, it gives CASAEPGLASVQFF.

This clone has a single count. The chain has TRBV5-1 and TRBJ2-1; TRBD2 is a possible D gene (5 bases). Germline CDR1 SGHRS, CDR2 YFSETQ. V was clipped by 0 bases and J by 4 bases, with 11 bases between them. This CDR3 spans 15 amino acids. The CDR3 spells CASSLVLARYNEQFF. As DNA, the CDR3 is TGCGCCAGCAGCTTGGTATTAGCGAGATACAATGAGCAGTTCTTC.

The CDR3 loop reads CASSLSNGGLAGEGEFF. For the CDR3, the DNA is TGTGCCAGCAGCTTATCAAACGGGGGACTAGCGGGAGAAGGGGAGTTCTTC. The rearrangement links TRBV11-2 to TRBJ2-1, with TRBD2 matching over 14 bases. Trimming took 2 bases from V and 14 from J; bases not matched to a gene: 14. This CDR3 has 17 residues. Germline V CDR1 and CDR2: SGHAT, FQNNGV.

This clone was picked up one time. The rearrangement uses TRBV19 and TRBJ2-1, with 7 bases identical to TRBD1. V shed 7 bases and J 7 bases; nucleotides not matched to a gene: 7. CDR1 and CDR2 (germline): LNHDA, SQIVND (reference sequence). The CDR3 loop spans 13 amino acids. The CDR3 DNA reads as TGTGCCAGTATATCCACAGGGGTAAATGAGCAGTTCTTC. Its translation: CASISTGVNEQFF.

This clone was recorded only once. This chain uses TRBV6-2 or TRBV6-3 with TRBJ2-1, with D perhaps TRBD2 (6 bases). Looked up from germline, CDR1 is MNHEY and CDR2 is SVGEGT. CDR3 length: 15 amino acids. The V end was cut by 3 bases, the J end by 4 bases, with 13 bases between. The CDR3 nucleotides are TGTGCCAGCAGTTATTTGGCGGGAACATACAATGAGCAGTTCTTC. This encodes CASSYLAGTYNEQFF.

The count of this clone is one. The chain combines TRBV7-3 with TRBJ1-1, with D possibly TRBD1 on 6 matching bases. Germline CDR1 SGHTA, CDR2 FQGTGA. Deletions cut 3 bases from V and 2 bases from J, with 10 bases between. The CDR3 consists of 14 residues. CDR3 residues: CASSFQGGNTEAFF. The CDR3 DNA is TGTGCCAGCAGCTTCCAAGGGGGAAACACTGAAGCTTTCTTT.

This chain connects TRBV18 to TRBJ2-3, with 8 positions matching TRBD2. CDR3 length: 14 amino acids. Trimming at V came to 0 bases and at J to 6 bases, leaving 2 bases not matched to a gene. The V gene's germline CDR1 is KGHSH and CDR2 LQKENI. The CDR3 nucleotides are TGTGCCAGCTCACCACCGGCTAGCGGGGATACGCAGTATTTT. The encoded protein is CASSPPASGDTQYF.

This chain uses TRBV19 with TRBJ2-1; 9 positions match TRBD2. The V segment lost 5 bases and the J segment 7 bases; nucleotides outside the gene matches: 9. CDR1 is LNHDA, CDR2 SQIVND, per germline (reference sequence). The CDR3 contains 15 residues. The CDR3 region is CASSPRREGINEQFF. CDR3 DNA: TGTGCCAGTAGTCCCCGGCGGGAGGGTATAAATGAGCAGTTCTTC.

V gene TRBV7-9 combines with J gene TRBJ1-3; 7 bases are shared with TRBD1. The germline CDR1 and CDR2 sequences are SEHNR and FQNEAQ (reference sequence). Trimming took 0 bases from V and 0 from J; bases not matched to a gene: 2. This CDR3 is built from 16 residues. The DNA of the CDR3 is TGTGCCAGCAGCTTAGCGACAGGGAGCTCTGGAAACACCATATATTTT. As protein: CASSLATGSSGNTIYF.